This T cell receptor beta chain was obtained from a study of PD-1 blockade in classical Hodgkin lymphoma. Study in general: The nivolumab dose that patients received was 3 mg/kg, given intravenously every 2 weeks. General observations from the study: Complete responders started with a diversity level that resembled newly diagnosed patients at baseline. It was reported that newly diagnosed patients had less baseline TCR diversity than healthy donors. Reasons behind the repertoire differences stay unclear, perhaps disease activity or earlier therapy.

Concerning this clone: Its target is not known.

Germline values: CDR1 MNHEY, CDR2 SVGAGI. The V and J ends lost 6 bases and 3 bases, in that order; junction bases with no gene match: 3. This CDR3 region has 15 residues. The repertoire was sequenced with immunoSEQ multiplex PCR; TCRdb's copy has only in-frame clones and lacks some. The table shows around 18,000 clones, with approximately 77% occurring only once. Time point: cycle 4 day 1 (C4D1), after 5 to 7 weeks of nivolumab. There was relapse after autologous stem cell transplantation in every patient, and there was variation in brentuximab vedotin exposure. It was by magnetic negative selection that CD4+ T cells were purified from thawed PBMCs.

The chain employs TRBV6-5 and TRBJ2-1, with 12 bases matching TRBD2. Here the sequenced sample was CD4+ T cells from blood, taken before the fourth cycle of nivolumab. The sequence came from a human donor with classical Hodgkin lymphoma. Here the CDR3 DNA reads TGTGCCAGCAGCCGACTAGCGGGGGACTACAATGAGCAGTTCTTC. This gives the protein CASSRLAGDYNEQFF.